Following are 25 T cell receptor beta chains from one sample sequenced in a study of T cells in Graves' hyperthyroidism and ophthalmopathy. TCR beta CDR3 regions were amplified from RNA. Researchers ran a first-round RT-PCR on the TCR CDR3 using the HTBI primer set. TCRdb passed the multiplex PCR reads through MiXCR, listing each CDR3 protein once. Of hundreds of thousands of distinct CDR3 sequences in the sample, around 21% were seen once. Source material: blood. All receptors come from a man aged 25-40 years with Graves' ophthalmopathy.

This clonotype was counted only a few times. CDR3 bases: TGTGCCAGCAGCGAAAGGGACAGGAACAATCAGCCCCAGCATTTT. Translating gives CASSERDRNNQPQHF. The chain joins TRBV6-1 to TRBJ1-5; the match to TRBD1 covers 8 bases. The J segment lost 3 bases and the V segment lost 6 bases, leaving 7 bases of the junction unmatched. The CDR3 sequence is 15 residues long. The germline V gene has CDR1 MNHNS and CDR2 SASEGT.

The chain uses TRBV13 and TRBJ1-1; the D gene is possibly TRBD1 (6 bases). Trimming left V 1 base short and J 6 bases short, with 15 bases between. The CDR3 runs 15 residues. Germline CDR1 is PRHDT and CDR2 is FYEKMQ (reference sequence). The CDR3 is CASSLDTTGPAEAFF. As DNA, the CDR3 is TGTGCCAGCAGCTTAGATACCACAGGGCCTGCTGAAGCTTTCTTT. Complete variable domain (other parts from reference TRBV13 and TRBJ1-1): AAGVIQSPRHLIKEKRETATLKCYPIPRHDTVYWYQQGPGQDPQFLISFYEKMQSDKGSIPDRFSAQQFSDYHSELNMSSLELGDSALYFCASSLDTTGPAEAFFGQGTRLTVV.

The chain uses TRBV7-3 and TRBJ2-1; D is perhaps TRBD2 (5 bases). The CDR3 extends over 17 amino acids. Trimming removed 1 base from V and 5 bases from J, with 18 bases in between. The germline V gene encodes CDR1 SGHTA and CDR2 FQGTGA. This CDR3 is CASSLKGWAAGDNEQFF. CDR3 sequence (DNA): TGTGCCAGCAGCTTAAAGGGTTGGGCCGCGGGCGACAATGAGCAGTTCTTC.

This chain joins TRBV20-1 and TRBJ1-3, with D unclear. The germline V gene has CDR1 DFQATT and CDR2 SNEGSKA (reference sequence). The CDR3 is made up of 15 amino acids. The V and J ends lost 0 bases and 11 bases respectively, with 20 bases between them. CDR3 bases: TGCAGTGCTAGAGATCAGGAGGGAATCTCGCGGGCCATATATTTT. Translating gives CSARDQEGISRAIYF.

This clonotype turned up a few times. In DNA, the CDR3 is TGTGCCAGCAGCCAAGATCACGACAGACCCTACGAGCAGTACTTC. It codes for CASSQDHDRPYEQYF. This chain connects TRBV14 to TRBJ2-7; tentative D call: TRBD1 (5 bases). In germline, CDR1 is SGHDN, CDR2 FVKESK. V was shortened by 0 bases and J by 2 bases, with 11 bases between the two germline ends. The length of the CDR3 is 15 residues.

The V and J genes are TRBV20-1 and TRBJ1-5; tentative D call: TRBD1 (6 bases). V lost 6 bases and J lost 6, with 21 bases in between. Germline CDR1 DFQATT, CDR2 SNEGSKA (reference sequence). The CDR3 covers 15 residues. The CDR3 DNA follows: TGCAGTGCCATTCCCGGCGGGGGCGCGGGTCAGCCCCAGCATTTT. Translated, it gives CSAIPGGGAGQPQHF.

This clonotype was seen repeatedly, ten times or more. The V and J genes are TRBV20-1 and TRBJ1-2, with TRBD1 matching 8 bases. The CDR3 is 15 residues long. Germline values: CDR1 DFQATT, CDR2 SNEGSKA (reference sequence). The V gene end was trimmed by 0 bases and the J gene end by 7 bases; junction bases not matched to a gene: 10. The CDR3 sequence: CSARDEPRGPIGYTF. The DNA of the CDR3 is TGCAGTGCTAGAGATGAACCCAGGGGGCCTATTGGCTACACCTTC.

The sample holds a few counts of this clonotype. The chain recombines TRBV20-1 with TRBJ2-7; either TRBD1 or TRBD2 may supply D (6 bases each). V lost 6 bases, J lost 4 bases, and 22 bases lay in between. The CDR3 totals 15 residues. The germline V gene encodes CDR1 DFQATT and CDR2 SNEGSKA (reference sequence). CDR3 DNA sequence: TGCAGTGCCAGGGGACTTGCACTGGCCCAATACGAGCAGTACTTC. It yields the protein CSARGLALAQYEQYF.

The chain employs TRBV12-3 or TRBV12-4 and TRBJ2-7, with 8 nucleotides matching TRBD2. Trimming cost V 5 bases and J 4 bases; bases outside gene matches: 10. The CDR3 is 15 amino acids. Here the CDR3 reads CASSLTGGPRYEQYF. CDR3 in DNA: TGTGCCAGCAGTCTCACGGGAGGGCCGAGATACGAGCAGTACTTC.

The V call is TRBV7-3, the J call TRBJ2-7; the D gene is possibly TRBD2 (5 bases). In germline, CDR1 is SGHTA, CDR2 FQGTGA. Trimming took 4 bases from V and 6 from J, leaving 10 bases between them. This CDR3 contains 12 residues. In DNA form, the CDR3 reads TGTGCCAGCAGCTCCCTGGAGGCCGAGCAGTACTTC. Translating it yields CASSSLEAEQYF.

This clonotype appeared a few times. The genes are TRBV14 and TRBJ1-2; D is undetermined. The germline V gene has CDR1 SGHDN and CDR2 FVKESK. The CDR3 has 12 residues. Trimming cost V 1 base and J 10 bases, with 10 bases left between them. This CDR3 reads CASSQGWSVYTF. The CDR3 nucleotides read TGTGCCAGCAGCCAAGGGTGGAGCGTCTACACCTTC.

The CDR3 protein is CASSRGLWGTEAFF. Written as DNA, the CDR3 is TGTGCCAGCAGCAGGGGGCTTTGGGGCACTGAAGCTTTCTTT. The J gene is TRBJ1-1, the V gene TRBV7-3; 7 bases agree with TRBD1. The CDR3 covers 14 residues. CDR1 SGHTA and CDR2 FQGTGA come from the germline V gene. Losses at the gene ends were 5 bases for V and 4 bases for J; bases not matched to a gene: 7.

This clonotype occurred many times. The chain has TRBV30 and TRBJ1-2, with 10 nucleotides matching TRBD1. V was clipped by 3 bases and J by 7 bases; unmatched bases: 5. CDR1 and CDR2 from the germline V gene are GTSNPN and SVGIG (reference sequence). This CDR3 is built from 13 residues. The CDR3 region is CAWRGQGIGGYTF. CDR3 coding DNA: TGTGCCTGGAGGGGACAGGGGATCGGTGGCTACACCTTC.

This clonotype has more than one count but fewer than ten. The V gene is TRBV6-2 or TRBV6-3, the J gene TRBJ2-3, with D hard to call. Germline V CDR1 and CDR2: MNHEY, SVGEGT. Between the trimmed V and J ends, which lost 7 bases and 5 bases, there was a span of 16 bases. CDR3 length: 14 amino acids. The CDR3: CASILTERGDTQYF. In DNA, the CDR3 is TGTGCCAGCATTTTGACCGAACGAGGAGATACGCAGTATTTT.

This chain links TRBV6-1 with TRBJ1-3; D might be TRBD1 (6 bases). This CDR3 spans 15 amino acids. Germline V gene sequence: CDR1 MNHNS, CDR2 SASEGT. Trimming removed 6 bases at V and 8 bases at J, with 20 bases between. DNA for the CDR3: TGTGCCAGCAGCCCGATAACAGGGTTAGGGCACACCATATATTTT. The encoded protein is CASSPITGLGHTIYF.

The V gene is TRBV7-3, the J gene TRBJ1-1, with a weak D call TRBD1 (5 bases). Germline V gene data show CDR1 as SGHTA and CDR2 as FQGTGA. The CDR3 loop spans 14 amino acids. Trimming cost V 5 bases and J 2 bases, with 12 bases left between them. The CDR3 DNA reads TGTGCCAGCAGCCTCAGGGATTTTAACACTGAAGCTTTCTTT. This sequence encodes CASSLRDFNTEAFF.

This clonotype was recorded at least ten times. The junction departs from the called germline gene at one end, perhaps through a read error. The gene calls are TRBV3-1 and TRBJ1-1; no firm D call. The CDR3 has 11 amino acids. Germline V gives CDR1 LGHDT, CDR2 YNNKEL (reference sequence). CDR3: CASSQRSEAFF. CDR3 DNA: TGTGCCAGCAGCCAGAGATCTGAGGCTTTCTTT.

This clonotype was seen repeatedly, ten times or more. The chain uses TRBV5-1 and TRBJ1-1; TRBD1 matches 9 bases. Germline CDR1 SGHRS, CDR2 YFSETQ. The CDR3 has 14 residues. V lost 2 bases and J lost 6; bases outside the gene matches: 5. The CDR3, as DNA: TGCGCCAGCAGCTTTACAGGGGGCGACGCTGAAGCTTTCTTT. Its protein is CASSFTGGDAEAFF.

A single count supports this clonotype. V usage is TRBV29-1 and J usage is TRBJ2-3, with a weak D call TRBD2 (5 bases). CDR1 SQVTM and CDR2 ANQGSEA come from the germline V gene. The V gene lost 1 base and the J gene lost 2 bases, with 7 bases spanning the gap. The CDR3 runs to 13 residues. CDR3 residues: CSVEGRHTDTQYF. The CDR3 DNA is TGCAGCGTTGAAGGGAGGCACACAGATACGCAGTATTTT.

This chain connects TRBV6-2 or TRBV6-3 to TRBJ2-1, with D perhaps TRBD1 (6 bases). Germline V gene lookup returns CDR1 MNHEY and CDR2 SVGEGT. The CDR3 covers 16 residues. The V gene lost 5 bases and the J gene lost 0 bases, with 14 bases spanning the gap. The chain's CDR3 is CASSASTGGSYNEQFF. The CDR3 bases are TGTGCCAGCAGTGCTTCGACAGGAGGCTCCTACAATGAGCAGTTCTTC.

This clonotype was counted between two and nine times. This could be a read error, since a much larger clone is one nucleotide away. The gene calls are TRBV5-1 and TRBJ2-1; 10 bases match TRBD2. CDR1 and CDR2 from the germline V gene are SGHRS and YFSETQ. Losses at the gene ends were 1 base for V and 12 bases for J; bases not matched to a gene: 10. This CDR3 has 15 amino acids. The DNA of the CDR3 is TGCGCCAGCAGCTTGACTAGCGGGAATCTGATGGGGCAGTTCTTC. As protein: CASSLTSGNLMGQFF. The full variable domain, in which reference TRBV5-1 and TRBJ2-1 provide the parts outside the CDR3, is KAGVTQTPRYLIKTRGQQVTLSCSPISGHRSVSWYQQTPGQGLQFLFEYFSETQRNKGNFPGRFSGRQFSNSRSEMNVSTLELGDSALYLCASSLTSGNLMGQFFGPGTRLTVL.

This chain joins TRBV4-1 and TRBJ2-3; TRBD2 agrees at 12 bases. The trim removed 4 bases at V and 0 bases at J, leaving 8 bases unmatched. This CDR3 has 18 amino acids. CDR1 is MGHRA, CDR2 YSYEKL, per germline. CDR3: CASSPGLAGIISTDTQYF. In nucleotides, the CDR3 is TGCGCCAGCAGCCCGGGACTAGCGGGCATCATTAGCACAGATACGCAGTATTTT.

This clonotype was seen more than once but under ten times. The junction departs from the called germline gene at one end, perhaps through a read error. CDR3 loop: CASSYGLAVSYEQYF. In DNA, the CDR3 is TGTGCCAGCAGCTACGGACTAGCGGTTTCTTACGAGCAGTACTTC. The chain uses TRBV5-1 and TRBJ2-7; 10 nucleotides align to TRBD2. This CDR3 has 15 amino acids. CDR1 is SGHRS, CDR2 YFSETQ, per germline.

CDR3 in amino acids: CASSQQGVWEKLFF. The CDR3, as DNA: TGTGCCAGCAGTCAACAGGGCGTGTGGGAAAAACTGTTTTTT. V gene TRBV6-1 combines with J gene TRBJ1-4; the D gene is possibly TRBD1 (6 bases). V was clipped by 5 bases and J by 8 bases, with 15 bases between them. The CDR3 is 14 amino acids. CDR1 is MNHNS, CDR2 SASEGT, per germline.

This clonotype was seen ten or more times. The chain recombines TRBV30 with TRBJ2-7, with TRBD1 matching 8 bases. Per the germline V gene, CDR1 is GTSNPN and CDR2 is SVGIG (reference sequence). V gave up 0 bases and J gave up 3 bases; unmatched junction bases: 1. This CDR3 contains 13 residues. CDR3 coding DNA: TGTGCCTGGAGTGTCGACAGGGGCTACGAGCAGTACTTC. Translated: CAWSVDRGYEQYF.